These 32 T cell receptor beta chains share one sample of origin, sequenced in a study of Ad26.COV2.S vaccination and SARS-CoV-2 variants. Method: immunoSEQ multiplex PCR; TCRdb's copy keeps in-frame clones and lacks some. The sample records about 410,000 clones, about 91% being singletons. Treatment here: 15 to 20 received Ad26.COV2.S at low or high dose, single or two shots; about 5 received placebo; per-sample allocation not given. The samples were gathered on day 63 after the first injection of vaccine or placebo. The material sequenced was peripheral blood, taken in a trial of Ad26.COV2.S vaccine versus placebo. The receptors stem from a person aged 18-60 years who received the Ad26.COV2.S COVID-19 vaccine or a placebo.

The chain combines TRBV4-1 with TRBJ2-5; 9 nucleotides line up with TRBD2. With 4 bases clipped from V and 2 bases from J, the junction kept 14 bases outside the gene matches. Germline V gene sequence: CDR1 MGHRA, CDR2 YSYEKL. The length of the CDR3 is 18 residues. The CDR3 bases are TGCGCCAGCAGCCCGCTAGCGGGACTAGCCCCATCTCAAGAGACCCAGTACTTC. It specifies CASSPLAGLAPSQETQYF.

This chain joins TRBV11-2 and TRBJ2-3; D is undetermined. This CDR3 is 14 amino acids long. V lost 3 bases, J lost 2 bases, and 9 bases lay in between. CDR1 and CDR2 (germline): SGHAT, FQNNGV. In DNA, the CDR3 is TGTGCCAGCAGCTTGACCGGGTTCACAGATACGCAGTATTTT. This encodes CASSLTGFTDTQYF.

With respect to this clone: Different DNA sequences within this sample yield the same CDR3. The chain links TRBV12-3 or TRBV12-4 to TRBJ2-7; 8 bases are a match to TRBD2. CDR3 length equals 13 residues. Trimming took 5 bases from V and 2 from J; bases not matched to a gene: 2. The CDR3 region has the DNA TGTGCCAGCAGTAGAGCGGGAGCCTACGAGCAGTACTTC. This translates into CASSRAGAYEQYF.

The chain recombines TRBV7-3 with TRBJ2-1; 9 bases line up with TRBD1. J gave up 6 bases and V 5 bases, and 5 bases lay outside the gene matches. There are 14 residues in the CDR3. CDR1 SGHTA and CDR2 FQGTGA come from the germline V gene. In DNA form, the CDR3 reads TGTGCCAGCAGCCAGGGGACAGGGCGCAATGAGCAGTTCTTC. Its protein is CASSQGTGRNEQFF.

J is TRBJ1-4 and V is TRBV5-1; TRBD1 matches 8 bases. V shed 2 bases and J 6 bases; nucleotides not matched to a gene: 6. Germline CDR1 SGHRS, CDR2 YFSETQ. This CDR3 is built from 15 residues. DNA of the CDR3: TGCGCCAGCAGCTTAGGACAGGGTCGAGATGAAAAACTGTTTTTT. Residues: CASSLGQGRDEKLFF.

The J gene is TRBJ1-2, the V gene TRBV9; tentatively, D is TRBD1 (5 bases). The V end lost 0 bases, the J end lost 5 bases, and 11 bases lay between the germline ends. The length of the CDR3 is 14 residues. The germline gives CDR1 SGDLS, CDR2 YYNGEE. The CDR3 DNA reads as TGTGCCAGCAGCGTAGCGGGGACCGGTTATGGCTACACCTTC. As protein: CASSVAGTGYGYTF.

The V and J genes are TRBV21-1 and TRBJ2-1; TRBD2 is taken as the D call from the table, unchecked against the DNA. TRBV21-1 is classified as a pseudogene. This CDR3 has 17 amino acids. As DNA, the CDR3 is TGTGCCAGCAGCAGGCGACTAGCGCGTAGCTCCTACAATGAGCAGTTCTTC. It is translated as CASSRRLARSSYNEQFF.

This clone was counted a few times. The chain links TRBV12-3 or TRBV12-4 to TRBJ1-1, with TRBD1 matching over 10 bases. V lost 5 bases to trimming and J lost 4 bases; unmatched junction nucleotides: 1. CDR3 length: 13 residues. DNA for the CDR3: TGTGCCAGCAGTCGACAGGGGGCCACTGAAGCTTTCTTT. The encoded protein is CASSRQGATEAFF.

V is TRBV3-1 (or the pseudogene TRBV3-2) and J is TRBJ2-5; D gene uncertain. The CDR3 has 15 amino acids. V was trimmed by 1 base and J by 2 bases, leaving 11 bases between them. Germline V lookup: CDR1 LGHDT, CDR2 YNNKEL (reference sequence). The CDR3 region is CASSQGERLQETQYF. The CDR3 bases are TGTGCCAGCAGCCAAGGCGAACGGCTGCAAGAGACCCAGTACTTC.

This rearrangement joins TRBV9 to TRBJ1-4, with 7 positions matching TRBD1. The germline V gene has CDR1 SGDLS and CDR2 YYNGEE. J gave up 8 bases and V 4 bases, and 11 bases lay outside the gene matches. The CDR3 consists of 15 residues. The CDR3 bases are TGTGCCAGCAGCCCCCCAGGGGGGTCCGGGGAAAAACTGTTTTTT. Its protein product is CASSPPGGSGEKLFF. Full variable domain (remainder filled in from reference TRBV9 and TRBJ1-4): DSGVTQTPKHLITATGQRVTLRCSPRSGDLSVYWYQQSLDQGLQFLIQYYNGEERAKGNILERFSAQQFPDLHSELNLSSLELGDSALYFCASSPPGGSGEKLFFGSGTQLSVL.

V and J are TRBV6-4 and TRBJ2-6; D uncertain. V gave up 6 bases and J gave up 0 bases, with 3 bases separating them. CDR1 is MRHNA, CDR2 SNTAGT, per germline. The CDR3 is made up of 13 amino acids. The CDR3 DNA follows: TGTGCCAGCAGCACCTCTGGGGCCAACGTCCTGACTTTC. It codes for CASSTSGANVLTF.

The chain recombines TRBV7-9 with TRBJ1-5; TRBD1 is a possible D gene (5 bases). CDR3 length: 14 residues. Germline loops: CDR1 SEHNR, CDR2 FQNEAQ (reference sequence). Trimming took 3 bases from V and 6 from J, leaving 12 bases between them. For the CDR3, the DNA is TGTGCCAGCAGCTTTGAGGGGCCGGGTCAGCCCCAGCATTTT. This encodes CASSFEGPGQPQHF. Together with reference TRBV7-9 and TRBJ1-5, the CDR3 gives the full variable domain: DTGVSQNPRHKITKRGQNVTFRCDPISEHNRLYWYRQTLGQGPEFLTYFQNEAQLEKSRLLSDRFSAERPKGSFSTLEIQRTEQGDSAMYLCASSFEGPGQPQHFGDGTRLSIL.

This clone showed up just once. This chain joins TRBV27 and TRBJ2-1, with D maybe TRBD2 (6 bases). Per the germline V gene, CDR1 is MNHEY and CDR2 is SMNVEV (reference sequence). CDR3 length equals 15 residues. Deletions cut 5 bases from V and 8 bases from J, with 19 bases between. The CDR3 sequence: CASSLSGVSGYEQFF. CDR3 nucleotide sequence: TGTGCCAGCAGTCTTTCGGGGGTTAGCGGCTATGAGCAGTTCTTC.

This chain joins TRBV19 and TRBJ2-3; D not resolved. CDR1 is LNHDA, CDR2 SQIVND, per germline (reference sequence). This CDR3 region has 12 residues. V lost 4 bases and J lost 2, with 4 bases in between. The CDR3 sequence: CASSTDTDTQYF. CDR3 sequence (DNA): TGTGCCAGTAGTACAGACACAGATACGCAGTATTTT.

This sequence joins TRBV28 and TRBJ1-6, with unresolved D. CDR1 MDHEN and CDR2 SYDVKM come from the germline V gene. Deletions cut 4 bases from V and 6 bases from J, with 13 bases between. The CDR3 is made up of 15 amino acids. The CDR3 loop reads CASSSPLTSNSPLHF. Here the CDR3 DNA reads TGTGCCAGCAGTTCCCCCCTTACTTCTAATTCACCCCTCCACTTT. The full variable domain, completed using reference TRBV28 and TRBJ1-6, is DVKVTQSSRYLVKRTGEKVFLECVQDMDHENMFWYRQDPGLGLRLIYFSYDVKMKEKGDIPEGYSVSREKKERFSLILESASTNQTSMYLCASSSPLTSNSPLHFGNGTRLTVT.

The chain has TRBV5-5 and TRBJ2-1; 8 bases are a match to TRBD1. CDR1 and CDR2 from the germline V gene are SGHKS and YYEKEE (reference sequence). The CDR3 spans 15 residues. V trimming: 4 bases; J trimming: 4 bases; junction bases outside the gene matches: 7. The CDR3 sequence is CASSNRDRQYNEQFF. For the CDR3, the DNA is TGTGCCAGCAGCAACCGGGACAGGCAATACAATGAGCAGTTCTTC.

Comments on this clone: This sequence may be a read error, since a much larger clone differs from it by one base. The chain employs TRBV2 and TRBJ1-2; 7 bases line up with TRBD1. Germline assignment: CDR1 SNHLY and CDR2 FYNNEI. The V gene end was trimmed by 8 bases and the J gene end by 5 bases; junction bases not matched to a gene: 2. CDR3 length: 11 amino acids. CDR3 region: CASGTEYGYTF. The CDR3 coding sequence is TGTGCCAGCGGGACAGAGTATGGCTACACCTTC. The full variable domain, in which reference TRBV2 and TRBJ1-2 provide the parts outside the CDR3, is EPEVTQTPSHQVTQMGQEVILRCVPISNHLYFYWYRQILGQKVEFLVSFYNNEISEKSEIFDDQFSVERPDGSNFTLKIRSTKLEDSAMYFCASGTEYGYTFGSGTRLTVV.

This chain connects TRBV6-5 to TRBJ1-1, with D possibly matching TRBD1 (6 bases). CDR1 is MNHEY and CDR2 is SVGAGI in the germline V gene. Deletions cut 6 bases from V and 3 bases from J, with 14 bases between. This CDR3 has 14 residues. CDR3 nucleotides: TGTGCCAGCAGGGGGGGGCTTTTGCACACTGAAGCTTTCTTT. It encodes CASRGGLLHTEAFF.

The CDR3: CASSLAPGPSNQPQHF. The CDR3 DNA reads as TGTGCCAGCAGCTTAGCGCCGGGGCCTAGCAATCAGCCCCAGCATTTT. The genes are TRBV7-6 and TRBJ1-5; tentatively, D is TRBD1 (5 bases). CDR1 SGHVS and CDR2 FNYEAQ come from the germline V gene. The V end lost 0 bases, the J end lost 0 bases, and 9 bases lay between the germline ends. The CDR3 is 16 residues long.

The gene calls are TRBV1 and TRBJ1-4; the table's TRBD1 call for D was not verified on the DNA. TRBV1 is given as a pseudogene. This CDR3 contains 14 residues. In nucleotides, the CDR3 is TGCACCAGCAGCCCCGGACAGCGTAATGAAAAACTGTTTTTT. Encoded protein: CTSSPGQRNEKLFF.

CDR3 residues: CATSRDRSTSDEQYF. CDR3 DNA: TGTGCCACCAGCAGAGATAGATCCACTAGCGACGAGCAGTACTTC. The chain employs TRBV15 and TRBJ2-7; 7 bases line up with TRBD2. CDR1 and CDR2 from the germline V gene are LNHNV and YYDKDF (reference sequence). CDR3 length: 15 residues. V lost 0 bases to trimming and J lost 5 bases; unmatched junction nucleotides: 7.

This rearrangement joins TRBV4-1 to TRBJ2-1; 8 positions agree with TRBD1. This CDR3 region has 15 residues. The V gene end was trimmed by 1 base and the J gene end by 6 bases; junction bases not matched to a gene: 5. The V gene's germline CDR1 is MGHRA and CDR2 YSYEKL. The chain's CDR3 is CASSQAGGSLNEQFF. In DNA, the CDR3 is TGCGCCAGCAGCCAAGCAGGGGGCTCCCTCAATGAGCAGTTCTTC.

The chain combines TRBV5-6 with TRBJ1-2, with D unresolved. The length of the CDR3 is 12 residues. The germline V gene has CDR1 SGHDT and CDR2 YYEEEE. With 1 base removed from V and 6 bases from J, the gap between germline ends came to 7 bases. Here the CDR3 DNA reads TGTGCCAGCAGCTTGTGGCAAGATGGCTACACCTTC. Residues: CASSLWQDGYTF.

The CDR3 is CASSPENTEAFF. CDR3 bases: TGTGCCAGCAGTCCAGAGAACACTGAAGCTTTCTTT. The chain uses TRBV3-1 (or the pseudogene TRBV3-2) and TRBJ1-1; no definite D call. This CDR3 spans 12 amino acids. Deletions cut 6 bases from V and 1 base from J, with 6 bases between. Germline assignment: CDR1 LGHDT and CDR2 YNNKEL (reference sequence).

The V gene is TRBV19, the J gene TRBJ2-3; 10 bases fit TRBD1. Germline V gene lookup returns CDR1 LNHDA and CDR2 SQIVND (reference sequence). V trimming: 5 bases; J trimming: 6 bases; junction bases outside the gene matches: 5. The CDR3 spans 14 residues. CDR3 DNA sequence: TGTGCCAGTAGTGAGACAGGGGGCGCGGATACGCAGTATTTT. It yields the protein CASSETGGADTQYF. The full variable domain, completed using reference TRBV19 and TRBJ2-3, is DGGITQSPKYLFRKEGQNVTLSCEQNLNHDAMYWYRQDPGQGLRLIYYSQIVNDFQKGDIAEGYSVSREKKESFPLTVTSAQKNPTAFYLCASSETGGADTQYFGPGTRLTVL.

The V gene is TRBV3-1 (or the pseudogene TRBV3-2), the J gene TRBJ2-7; 9 bases map to TRBD2. Germline V lookup: CDR1 LGHDT, CDR2 YNNKEL (reference sequence). J lost 6 bases, V lost 4 bases, and 4 bases had no gene match. There are 13 residues in the CDR3. The CDR3: CASSPLAGREQYF. Written as DNA, the CDR3 is TGTGCCAGCAGCCCTCTAGCGGGACGCGAGCAGTACTTC.

The chain combines TRBV7-2 with TRBJ2-7; D remains unclear. CDR3 length: 13 amino acids. The germline CDR1 and CDR2 sequences are SGHTA and FQGNSA. The V and J ends lost 2 bases and 1 base respectively, with 6 bases between them. CDR3 coding DNA: TGTGCCAGCAGCTTATTCTCTTCCTACGAGCAGTACTTC. Protein sequence: CASSLFSSYEQYF. The full variable domain, rest sourced from reference TRBV7-2 and TRBJ2-7, is GAGVSQSPSNKVTEKGKDVELRCDPISGHTALYWYRQSLGQGLEFLIYFQGNSAPDKSGLPSDRFSAERTGGSVSTLTIQRTQQEDSAVYLCASSLFSSYEQYFGPGTRLTVT.

The CDR3: CASSQGRINEKLFF. CDR3 sequence (DNA): TGTGCCAGCAGCCAAGGACGGATTAATGAAAAACTGTTTTTT. The chain has TRBV3-1 (or the pseudogene TRBV3-2) and TRBJ1-4; D is unclear. CDR3 length: 14 amino acids. Germline loops: CDR1 LGHDT, CDR2 YNNKEL (reference sequence). Trimming removed 1 base from V and 4 bases from J, with 7 bases in between.

The V call is TRBV9, the J call TRBJ2-6; possibly TRBD2 for D (5 bases). Germline CDR1 reads SGDLS; CDR2 reads YYNGEE. V lost 0 bases and J 3 bases, leaving 16 bases between the germline ends. CDR3 length: 18 residues. In nucleotides, the CDR3 is TGTGCCAGCAGCGTAGGTTCTAGGGAGAGACATGGGGCCAACGTCCTGACTTTC. The encoded protein is CASSVGSRERHGANVLTF.

The chain couples TRBV24-1 to TRBJ2-2; 9 bases agree with TRBD2. There are 12 residues in the CDR3. Germline loops: CDR1 KGHDR, CDR2 SFDVKD. Trimming cost V 9 bases and J 6 bases; bases outside gene matches: 1. The CDR3 bases are TGTGCCACCCAGCGGGGGGCCGGGGAGCTGTTTTTT. Protein sequence: CATQRGAGELFF.

The chain joins TRBV28 to TRBJ1-6, with D uncertain. Per the germline V gene, CDR1 is MDHEN and CDR2 is SYDVKM. The CDR3 loop spans 15 amino acids. V was shortened by 6 bases and J by 8 bases, with 17 bases between the two germline ends. The CDR3 loop reads CASSSPGHTDSPLHF. The CDR3 DNA is TGTGCCAGCAGCTCTCCGGGCCATACTGATTCACCCCTCCACTTT.

In this sample, this clone turned up once. The chain has TRBV30 and TRBJ1-5; no firm D call. The germline gives CDR1 GTSNPN, CDR2 SVGIG (reference sequence). V dropped 0 bases and J dropped 10 bases, with 13 bases sitting between them. The CDR3 totals 13 residues. Here the CDR3 DNA reads TGTGCCTGGAGTGTTGGGCCCCTCCTACCCCAGCATTTT. Translating gives CAWSVGPLLPQHF.